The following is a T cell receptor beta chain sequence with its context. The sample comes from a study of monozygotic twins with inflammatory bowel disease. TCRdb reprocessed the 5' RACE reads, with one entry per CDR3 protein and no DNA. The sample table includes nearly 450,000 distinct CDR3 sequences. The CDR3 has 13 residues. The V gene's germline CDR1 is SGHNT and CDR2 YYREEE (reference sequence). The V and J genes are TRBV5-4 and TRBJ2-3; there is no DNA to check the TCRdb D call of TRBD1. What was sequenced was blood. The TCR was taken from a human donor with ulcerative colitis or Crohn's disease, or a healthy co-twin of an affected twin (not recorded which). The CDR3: CASRGRDTDTQYF. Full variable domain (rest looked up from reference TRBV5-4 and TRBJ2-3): ETGVTQSPTHLIKTRGQQVTLRCSSQSGHNTVSWYQQALGQGPQFIFQYYREEENGRGNFPPRFSGLQFPNYSSELNVNALELDDSALYLCASRGRDTDTQYFGPGTRLTVL.